These T cell receptor beta chains were read from a single sample in a study of identical twins. TCRdb re-called the 5' RACE reads through MiXCR, storing one row per CDR3 protein. The sample records roughly 1.6 million distinct CDR3 sequences, less than 35% being singletons. Sequenced sample: cord blood. These receptors all stem from a newborn girl in good health. Each CDR3 is given with its conserved first and last residue. Each record gives: clone size, V gene, CDR3 protein. Only some rows state a clone size, as once, few, many or a class for expanded clones.

clone size: -
V gene: TRBV14
CDR3 protein: CASSQNPENTGELFF

clone size: few
V gene: TRBV12-3/TRBV12-4
CDR3 protein: CASSPSRIRDIGNEQYF

clone size: few
V gene: TRBV9
CDR3 protein: CASSPHYRGVNEQYF

clone size: -
V gene: TRBV20-1
CDR3 protein: CSAKLAGILEQFF

clone size: -
V gene: TRBV7-6
CDR3 protein: CASSPAHQVNYGYTF

clone size: once
V gene: TRBV18
CDR3 protein: CASSPPEQGEETQYF

clone size: -
V gene: TRBV12-3/TRBV12-4
CDR3 protein: CASSLGLIKGKRGKETQYF

clone size: few
V gene: TRBV4-2
CDR3 protein: CASSQDWSKTQALHF

clone size: many
V gene: TRBV7-9
CDR3 protein: CASSLVWLCYEQYF

clone size: few
V gene: TRBV20-1
CDR3 protein: CSAKPGTSFHEQYF

clone size: -
V gene: TRBV21-1
CDR3 protein: CASSKEASGDNEQFF

clone size: -
V gene: TRBV27
CDR3 protein: CASSLDRQGGFYEQYF

clone size: -
V gene: TRBV12-3/TRBV12-4
CDR3 protein: CASSPFLSGPSYEQYF